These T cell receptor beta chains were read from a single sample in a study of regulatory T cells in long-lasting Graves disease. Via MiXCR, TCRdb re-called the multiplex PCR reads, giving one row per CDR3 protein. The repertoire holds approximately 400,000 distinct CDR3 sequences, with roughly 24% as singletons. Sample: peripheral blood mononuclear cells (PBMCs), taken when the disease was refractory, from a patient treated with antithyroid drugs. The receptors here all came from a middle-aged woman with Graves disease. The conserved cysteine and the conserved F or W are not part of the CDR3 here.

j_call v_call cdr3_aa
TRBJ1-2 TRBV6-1 ASSHGEGPFTDT
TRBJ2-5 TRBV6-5 ASSYVDWSGTQY
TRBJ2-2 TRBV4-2 ASSHGASSTGELF
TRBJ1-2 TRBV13 ASRTVGQDYGYT
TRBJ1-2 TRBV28 ATFGQGGGGYT
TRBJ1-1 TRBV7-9 AGLPGGGGTEAF
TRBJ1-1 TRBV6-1 ASSDFGDTEAF
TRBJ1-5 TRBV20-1 SAGRAPGGQPQH
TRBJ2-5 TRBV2 ASNLAGTGETQY
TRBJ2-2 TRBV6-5 ASSYSTSFRTGELF
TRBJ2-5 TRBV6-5 ASSSSSGRETQY
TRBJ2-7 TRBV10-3 AISDIQNEQY
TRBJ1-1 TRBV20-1 SALHRNTEAF
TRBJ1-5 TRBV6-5 ASSYGGYGQPQH
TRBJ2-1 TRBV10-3 AISSRIAGGSYNEQF
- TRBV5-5 ASSLAPSGSYEQF
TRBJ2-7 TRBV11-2 ASSSPRGPTPYEQY
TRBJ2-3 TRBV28 ASSLVAADTQY
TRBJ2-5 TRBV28 ASSFGGTLWETQY
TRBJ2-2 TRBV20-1 SARPVGTGELF
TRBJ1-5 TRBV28 ASSQRDSASGPQH
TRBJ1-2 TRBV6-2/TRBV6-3 ASGYEAGQGRTNYGYT
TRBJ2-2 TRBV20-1 SARGESNTGELF
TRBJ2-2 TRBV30 AWWGGELF
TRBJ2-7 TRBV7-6 ASNQAGGHEQY
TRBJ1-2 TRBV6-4 ASSAQGQGIFGYT
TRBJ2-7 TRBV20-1 SARGGWLGRDEQY
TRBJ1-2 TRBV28 ASSLHGSNYGYT
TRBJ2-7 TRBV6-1 ASTPPGAGEQY
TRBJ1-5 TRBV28 ASSSPSGGRQPQH
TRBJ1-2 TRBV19 ATKDIYGYT
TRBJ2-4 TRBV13 ASSPFWGAKNIQY
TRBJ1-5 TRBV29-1 SAAGENQPQH
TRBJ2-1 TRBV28 ASGRTSGRAGHNEQF
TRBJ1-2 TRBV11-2 ASSLGRQINYGYT
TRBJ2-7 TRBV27 ASSLSIIGLAENTAEQY
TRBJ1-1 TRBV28 ASSFAPPWLPEAF